This TCR beta chain stems from a study of blood T cell repertoires in COVID-19. Study overall: Acute and convalescent COVID-19 specimens originated in the United States, Italy and Spain. Sample material is recorded as cDNA or gDNA derived from T cells, B-cell-depleted T cells, or PBMCs.

Original processing notes: Amplification with reference gene primers provided the estimates of nucleated cell counts. This table comes from immunoSEQ multiplex PCR, and its TCRdb copy is limited to in-frame clones, with some not included. V and J calls and clone size follow that table, whereas D and trimming were derived from the DNA. The sample lists more than 250,000 clones; about 82% were seen once. Germline lookup yields CDR1 ENHRY and CDR2 SYGVKD. The CDR3 spans 16 residues. Trimming cost V 3 bases and J 0 bases, with 11 bases left between them. This TCR was sampled from a woman between 50 and 59 years old with acute or convalescent COVID-19. Input material: peripheral blood. The genes are TRBV10-3 and TRBJ1-4; maybe TRBD1 (5 bases). CDR3 sequence: CAISESGGSTNEKLFF. The CDR3 DNA reads as TGTGCCATCAGTGAATCGGGGGGTTCAACTAATGAAAAACTGTTTTTT.